The TCR beta chain under discussion was sequenced for a study of blood T cells in healthy people across ages. For this clonotype: Its target is not known.

Total RNA was isolated from each sample in quantities of at least 6 micrograms. Study-wide results and caveats: Higher naive T cell percentage went strongly together with higher TCR beta diversity. Relative to aged donors, long-lived donors carried more naive CD4+ cells and displayed higher diversity.

Per germline, CDR1 MDHEN and CDR2 SYDVKM. Trimming cost V 7 bases and J 3 bases; bases outside gene matches: 5. The CDR3 covers 13 residues. Alongside a J-beta primer mix, a sample-barcoded 5' primer served in a second PCR lasting roughly 6 to 11 cycles. Through a template-switch adaptor with 12 random nucleotides, each cDNA molecule received a tag. TCRdb re-called the 5' RACE reads through MiXCR, storing one row per CDR3 protein. This sample yields 550,000 to 600,000 distinct CDR3 sequences, of which around half are seen a single time; around 23% belongs to the top ten. Sequences were obtained from blood. The origin of this receptor is a man older than 75 in good health. The chain combines TRBV28 with TRBJ2-7, with 8 bases that match TRBD1. The CDR3 sequence is CASTRTGHYEQYF. The CDR3 DNA follows: TGTGCCAGCACCCGGACAGGGCACTACGAGCAGTACTTC.